This T cell receptor beta chain was sequenced for a study of post-analysis software for immune sequencing data. Overall study findings and caveats: In patients, five or six TRBV segments were more frequent than in controls, with TRBV5-6, TRBV5-1 and TRBV20-1 among them. Clustering by F measure revealed strong co-clustering among samples prepared together in one batch.

On this clonotype: Its specificity is unknown.

J was trimmed by 3 bases and V by 0 bases; bases with no gene match: 11. This CDR3 is 17 amino acids long. Germline CDR1 and CDR2: LGHNA and YSLEER. cDNA libraries for TCR beta contained unique molecular identifiers. One entry per CDR3 protein results from TCRdb running MiXCR on the PCR reads. This sample yields about 430,000 distinct CDR3 sequences, of which 35% to 45% are seen a single time; about 7.6% belongs to the top ten. The TCR comes from a girl aged 2-10 years with multiple sclerosis. J is TRBJ2-7 and V is TRBV4-3, with TRBD1 matching over 7 bases. Sequenced input: blood. The CDR3 coding sequence is TGCGCCAGCAGCCAAGATATCCAGACAGGGACCTACTACGAGCAGTACTTC. This sequence encodes CASSQDIQTGTYYEQYF.